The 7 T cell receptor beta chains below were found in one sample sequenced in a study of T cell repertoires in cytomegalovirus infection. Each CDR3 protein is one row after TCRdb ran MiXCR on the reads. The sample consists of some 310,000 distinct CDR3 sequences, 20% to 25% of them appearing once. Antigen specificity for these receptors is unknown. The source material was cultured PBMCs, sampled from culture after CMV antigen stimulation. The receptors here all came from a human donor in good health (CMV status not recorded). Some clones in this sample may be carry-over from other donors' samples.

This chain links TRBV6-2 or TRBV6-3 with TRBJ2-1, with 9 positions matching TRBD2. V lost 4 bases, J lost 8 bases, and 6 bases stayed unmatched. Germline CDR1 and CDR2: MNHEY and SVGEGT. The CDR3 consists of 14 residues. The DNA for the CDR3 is TGTGCCAGCAGTTGGTTAGCGGGAGTGGATGAGCAGTTCTTC. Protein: CASSWLAGVDEQFF.

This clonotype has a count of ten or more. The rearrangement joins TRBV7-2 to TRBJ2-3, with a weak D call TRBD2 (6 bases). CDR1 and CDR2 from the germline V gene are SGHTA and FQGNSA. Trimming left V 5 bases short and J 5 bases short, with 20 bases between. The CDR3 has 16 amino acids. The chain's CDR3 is CASSQWWPGAGDTQYF. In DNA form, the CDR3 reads TGTGCCAGCAGCCAATGGTGGCCGGGAGCGGGAGATACGCAGTATTTT.

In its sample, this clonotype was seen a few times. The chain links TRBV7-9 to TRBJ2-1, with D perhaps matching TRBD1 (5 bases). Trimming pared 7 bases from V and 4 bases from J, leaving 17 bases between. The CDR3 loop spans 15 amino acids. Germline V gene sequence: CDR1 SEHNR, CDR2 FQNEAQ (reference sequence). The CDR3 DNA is TGTGCCAGCACCCCCGGCGACAGTGCTTACAATGAGCAGTTCTTC. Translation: CASTPGDSAYNEQFF.

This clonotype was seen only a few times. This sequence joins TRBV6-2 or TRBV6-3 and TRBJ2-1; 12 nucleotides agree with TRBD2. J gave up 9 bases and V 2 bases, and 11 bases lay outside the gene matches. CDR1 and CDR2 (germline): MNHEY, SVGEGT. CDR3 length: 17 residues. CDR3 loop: CASSYPSRLAGEGEQFF. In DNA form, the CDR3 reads TGTGCCAGCAGTTACCCATCGAGACTAGCGGGAGAGGGTGAGCAGTTCTTC.

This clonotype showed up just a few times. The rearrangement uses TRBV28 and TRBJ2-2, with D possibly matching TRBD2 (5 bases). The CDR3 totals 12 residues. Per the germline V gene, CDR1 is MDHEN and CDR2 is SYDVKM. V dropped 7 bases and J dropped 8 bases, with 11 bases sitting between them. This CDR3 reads CASNRRVGELFF. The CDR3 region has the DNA TGTGCCAGCAACCGGCGGGTTGGGGAGCTGTTTTTT. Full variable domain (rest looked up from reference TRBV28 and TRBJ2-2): DVKVTQSSRYLVKRTGEKVFLECVQDMDHENMFWYRQDPGLGLRLIYFSYDVKMKEKGDIPEGYSVSREKKERFSLILESASTNQTSMYLCASNRRVGELFFGEGSRLTVL.

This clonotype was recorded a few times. CDR3 protein: CSAGTFMDEQFF. In DNA form, the CDR3 reads TGCAGCGCCGGGACTTTTATGGATGAGCAGTTCTTC. This chain connects TRBV29-1 to TRBJ2-1; D is perhaps TRBD2 (6 bases). CDR3 length: 12 residues. Germline loops: CDR1 SQVTM, CDR2 ANQGSEA. Trimming shortened V by 7 bases and J by 8 bases, and 15 bases separated the two germline ends.

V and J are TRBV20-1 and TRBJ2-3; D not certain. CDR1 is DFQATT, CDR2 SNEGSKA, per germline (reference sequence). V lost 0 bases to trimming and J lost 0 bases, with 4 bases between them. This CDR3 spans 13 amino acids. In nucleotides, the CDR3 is TGCAGTGCTAGAGATGCGAGCACAGATACGCAGTATTTT. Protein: CSARDASTDTQYF.